By share of the sample, the clone carrying this T cell receptor (beta chain) is medium-sized. Its specificity is unknown. Treatment denoted: approximately 10-day PBMC culture with coronavirus spike peptide pools or control peptides (ViraFEST assay). This specimen comes from a study of vaccination and CD4 T cells after COVID-19. The junction had 9 bases not matched to a gene; V was cut back by 3 bases and J by 8 bases. Per the germline V gene, CDR1 is DFQATT and CDR2 is SNEGSKA (reference sequence). This CDR3 is 14 amino acids long. Sequenced with the Oncomine TCR Beta short-read assay was DNA taken from cultured CD4+ T cells. One entry per CDR3 protein results from TCRdb running MiXCR on the PCR reads. The sample includes 9,500 to 15,000 distinct CDR3 sequences, roughly 30% of them seen just once.

This specimen consisted of CD4+ T cells from blood, cultured in vitro, obtained after SARS-CoV-2 vaccination. V is TRBV20-1 and J is TRBJ2-3, with 9 bases lining up with TRBD2. The TCR was taken from a human donor who had recovered from COVID-19. CDR3 DNA sequence: TGCAGTGCTAGGAGTTTAGCGGGAGAGGTTACGCAGTATTTT. This translates into CSARSLAGEVTQYF.